Reported below is one T cell receptor beta chain. Its antigen is undetermined. The V end was cut by 6 bases, the J end by 5 bases, with 13 bases between. The germline CDR1 and CDR2 sequences are MDHEN and SYDVKM. The CDR3 runs to 13 residues. Profiled with immunoSEQ multiplex PCR; TCRdb holds only in-frame clones, not every one. The sample shows about 73,000 clones, around 90% of them seen only once. The data are from a study of radiotherapy plus CTLA-4 blockade in lung cancer. Study observations and caveats: Subsequent to radiotherapy plus ipilimumab, tumor-derived TCR clones underwent expansion in blood.

This TCR came from a human donor with non-small cell lung cancer that progressed on radiotherapy plus ipilimumab. The specimen was peripheral blood, collected from a patient treated with radiotherapy plus ipilimumab. The chain couples TRBV28 to TRBJ2-5; TRBD1 might be the D (5 bases). The DNA for the CDR3 is TGTGCCAGCAGGGGGCCTACTGGGGAGACCCAGTACTTC. This gives the protein CASRGPTGETQYF. The variable domain in full, completed from reference TRBV28 and TRBJ2-5, reads DVKVTQSSRYLVKRTGEKVFLECVQDMDHENMFWYRQDPGLGLRLIYFSYDVKMKEKGDIPEGYSVSREKKERFSLILESASTNQTSMYLCASRGPTGETQYFGPGTRLLVL.